These 23 T cell receptor beta chains originate from one sample sequenced in a study of T cells after yellow fever vaccination. TCRdb reprocessed the 5' RACE reads via MiXCR and lists one record per CDR3 protein. In the table there are approximately 250,000 distinct CDR3 sequences, around 4.9% of which are singletons. The sample was CD4+ T cells sorted from PBMCs, taken on the day of the yellow fever booster vaccination. The origin of the receptors is a man younger than 30 who received the YFV17D yellow fever vaccine.

This clonotype was detected ten times or more. As DNA, the CDR3 is TGTGCCAGCAGCTACCAACAGGGACAGACCCAGTACTTC. Translating gives CASSYQQGQTQYF. V is TRBV11-2 and J is TRBJ2-5; TRBD1 might be the D (6 bases). Trimming stripped 4 bases from V and 6 bases from J, with 12 bases between. The CDR3 extends over 13 amino acids. Germline values: CDR1 SGHAT, CDR2 FQNNGV.

This clonotype was recorded many times. This chain joins TRBV9 and TRBJ1-1, with D unresolved. The CDR3 totals 12 residues. Trimming cost V 4 bases and J 8 bases, with 12 bases left between them. CDR1 is SGDLS and CDR2 is YYNGEE in the germline V gene. CDR3 in DNA: TGTGCCAGCAGCCGCGACACGGAAGAAGCTTTCTTT. Translating gives CASSRDTEEAFF.

The chain combines TRBV12-3 or TRBV12-4 with TRBJ1-1, with D possibly being TRBD1 (5 bases). The V end lost 6 bases, the J end lost 3 bases, and 17 bases lay between the germline ends. The CDR3 runs to 15 residues. The CDR3 coding sequence is TGTGCCAGCAGGAACCGGGGCGAAGGAGACACTGAAGCTTTCTTT. It yields the protein CASRNRGEGDTEAFF.

This clonotype has a count of ten or more. This chain uses TRBV5-1 with TRBJ2-5; a weak D match, TRBD2 (5 bases). The germline V gene has CDR1 SGHRS and CDR2 YFSETQ. Trimming stripped 3 bases from V and 1 base from J, with 10 bases between. This CDR3 spans 14 amino acids. The DNA for the CDR3 is TGCGCCAGCAGCTCTTATGCGGGCCAAGAGACCCAGTACTTC. Encoded protein: CASSSYAGQETQYF.

In its sample, this clonotype was seen many times. The chain couples TRBV18 to TRBJ1-2; D unresolved. Between the trimmed V and J ends, which lost 3 bases and 3 bases, there was a span of 8 bases. Per germline, CDR1 KGHSH and CDR2 LQKENI. There are 13 residues in the CDR3. CDR3 sequence (DNA): TGTGCCAGCTCACCGACTCTACACTATGGCTACACCTTC. It specifies CASSPTLHYGYTF. Variable domain in full (rest from reference TRBV18 and TRBJ1-2): NAGVMQNPRHLVRRRGQEARLRCSPMKGHSHVYWYRQLPEEGLKFMVYLQKENIIDESGMPKERFSAEFPKEGPSILRIQQVVRGDSAAYFCASSPTLHYGYTFGSGTRLTVV.

J is TRBJ1-4 and V is TRBV29-1, with TRBD1 matching over 7 bases. Per germline, CDR1 SQVTM and CDR2 ANQGSEA. Germline trimming cut 7 bases from V and 7 bases from J; bases unmatched to any gene: 15. CDR3 length: 15 amino acids. CDR3 nucleotides: TGCAGCGCTACCTCGACAGGGAGGCTACGTGAAAAACTGTTTTTT. Translating it yields CSATSTGRLREKLFF.

This clonotype came up a few times. The chain employs TRBV25-1 and TRBJ2-6, with D unclear. The CDR3 contains 17 residues. Germline CDR1 reads MGHDK; CDR2 reads SYGVNS. V lost 0 bases, J lost 4 bases, and 13 bases lay in between. The CDR3 reads CASSEYVTRAGANVLTF. CDR3 nucleotide sequence: TGTGCCAGCAGTGAATATGTAACACGAGCCGGGGCCAACGTCCTGACTTTC.

The chain uses TRBV6-1 and TRBJ1-2, with 7 positions matching TRBD1. Germline V gives CDR1 MNHNS, CDR2 SASEGT. The length of the CDR3 is 14 residues. Unmatched junction bases numbered 9, after V lost 6 bases and J lost 5 bases. In nucleotides, the CDR3 is TGTGCCAGCAGAACCGGGACAGCCCCATATGGCTACACCTTC. This encodes CASRTGTAPYGYTF.

This chain connects TRBV11-2 to TRBJ1-6; D is perhaps TRBD1 (5 bases). The CDR3 runs to 13 residues. Trimming cost V 5 bases and J 17 bases, with 19 bases left between them. Germline V lookup: CDR1 SGHAT, CDR2 FQNNGV. The CDR3 nucleotides read TGTGCCAGCAGCACCAAGGGGTGGGGTATGTTCCACTTT. Translation: CASSTKGWGMFHF. Full variable domain (outside the CDR3, taken from reference TRBV11-2 and TRBJ1-6): EAGVAQSPRYKIIEKRQSVAFWCNPISGHATLYWYQQILGQGPKLLIQFQNNGVVDDSQLPKDRFSAERLKGVDSTLKIQPAKLEDSAVYLCASSTKGWGMFHFGNGTRLTVT.

This clonotype came up once. A much more abundant neighbour one base away suggests this may be a read error. This chain connects TRBV7-2 to TRBJ1-4; D not certain. V lost 0 bases, J lost 11 bases, and 16 bases lay in between. Germline CDR1 is SGHTA and CDR2 is FQGNSA. The length of the CDR3 is 15 residues. Here the CDR3 reads CASSLAVARGRKLFF. The CDR3 coding sequence is TGTGCCAGCAGCTTAGCTGTGGCCCGGGGAAGGAAACTGTTTTTT.

This clonotype was detected many times. The J gene is TRBJ2-5, the V gene TRBV7-9; 7 positions match TRBD1. The CDR3 sequence is 15 residues long. The germline CDR1 and CDR2 sequences are SEHNR and FQNEAQ (reference sequence). J lost 3 bases, V lost 2 bases, and 6 bases had no gene match. The CDR3, as DNA: TGTGCCAGCAGCTTACTGGGACAGCTGGAAGAGACCCAGTACTTC. Its translation is CASSLLGQLEETQYF.

This chain connects TRBV7-9 to TRBJ2-7, with D maybe TRBD2 (5 bases). V was clipped by 3 bases and J by 0 bases, with 6 bases between them. Looked up from germline, CDR1 is SEHNR and CDR2 is FQNEAQ (reference sequence). There are 13 residues in the CDR3. The CDR3 sequence is CASSFRDSYEQYF. In nucleotides, the CDR3 is TGTGCCAGCAGCTTTCGGGACTCCTACGAGCAGTACTTC.

This clonotype occurred a few times. The chain carries TRBV6-5 and TRBJ1-2; D is undetermined. The V and J ends lost 2 bases and 4 bases respectively, with 20 bases between them. Germline CDR1 reads MNHEY; CDR2 reads SVGAGI. The CDR3 spans 17 residues. The CDR3: CASSYQNIDLSGYGYTF. CDR3 nucleotides: TGTGCCAGCAGTTACCAGAATATAGACCTTTCTGGCTATGGCTACACCTTC.

The chain recombines TRBV6-1 with TRBJ1-1; 8 nucleotides align to TRBD1. Germline assignment: CDR1 MNHNS and CDR2 SASEGT. The V and J ends lost 4 bases and 4 bases, in that order; junction bases with no gene match: 5. The CDR3 covers 14 residues. The CDR3 DNA reads TGTGCCAGCAGTGGACGTCAGGGGGCCACTGAAGCTTTCTTT. Translating gives CASSGRQGATEAFF.

This clonotype came up a few times. V is TRBV6-5 and J is TRBJ2-5; TRBD2 matches 9 bases. The CDR3 totals 19 residues. Trimming took 0 bases from V and 2 from J; bases not matched to a gene: 13. Germline V gives CDR1 MNHEY, CDR2 SVGAGI. The CDR3 region is CASSYSSPASAGGQETQYF. In DNA form, the CDR3 reads TGTGCCAGCAGTTACTCGAGCCCGGCGTCGGCGGGGGGGCAAGAGACCCAGTACTTC.

The V and J genes are TRBV20-1 and TRBJ1-4; D gene uncertain. Germline V gene sequence: CDR1 DFQATT, CDR2 SNEGSKA (reference sequence). Trimming removed 2 bases at V and 4 bases at J, with 17 bases between. CDR3 length: 16 amino acids. Here the CDR3 DNA reads TGCAGTGCTAGACGTCTCCTGGCAGAATATAATGAAAAACTGTTTTTT. As protein: CSARRLLAEYNEKLFF.

This clonotype was counted many times. V and J are TRBV4-2 and TRBJ2-3; 7 bases agree with TRBD1. Germline CDR1 is LGHNA and CDR2 is YNFKEQ. The CDR3 totals 15 residues. J gave up 2 bases and V 1 base, and 3 bases lay outside the gene matches. CDR3 coding DNA: TGTGCCAGCAGCCAAGGACAGGGTCTCACAGATACGCAGTATTTT. Its translation is CASSQGQGLTDTQYF.

This clonotype was seen at least ten times. The gene calls are TRBV18 and TRBJ2-2; maybe TRBD2 (6 bases). The germline V and J ends were trimmed by 3 bases and 3 bases, with 11 bases remaining between them. Germline CDR1 and CDR2: KGHSH and LQKENI. The CDR3 contains 15 residues. The CDR3 DNA reads as TGTGCCAGCTCACCTCCGGGGGTTGACACCGGGGAGCTGTTTTTT. It yields the protein CASSPPGVDTGELFF. Supplemented by reference TRBV18 and TRBJ2-2, the full variable domain reads NAGVMQNPRHLVRRRGQEARLRCSPMKGHSHVYWYRQLPEEGLKFMVYLQKENIIDESGMPKERFSAEFPKEGPSILRIQQVVRGDSAAYFCASSPPGVDTGELFFGEGSRLTVL.

The genes are TRBV4-1 and TRBJ1-2, with a possible D match to TRBD1 (6 bases). Germline V gene lookup returns CDR1 MGHRA and CDR2 YSYEKL. The CDR3 sequence is 15 residues long. Trimming took off 8 bases at V and 0 bases at J, with 16 bases between the two ends. CDR3 in amino acids: CASSQPAGANYGYTF. For the CDR3, the DNA is TGCGCCAGCTCCCAACCTGCAGGGGCTAACTATGGCTACACCTTC.

This clonotype was observed at least ten times. This sequence joins TRBV10-3 and TRBJ1-6; weak D call: TRBD1 (5 bases). CDR1 is ENHRY and CDR2 is SYGVKD in the germline V gene. Trimming pared 6 bases from V and 0 bases from J, leaving 9 bases between. The CDR3 covers 15 residues. The CDR3 DNA reads TGTGCCATCAGGGGGGACCTCTCCTATAATTCACCCCTCCACTTT. This gives the protein CAIRGDLSYNSPLHF.

In regard to this clonotype: Germline and junction disagree at one end, which may indicate a read error. This sequence joins TRBV12-3 or TRBV12-4 and TRBJ2-3; maybe TRBD2 (6 bases). The length of the CDR3 is 16 residues. The CDR3 nucleotides are TGTGCCTGCAGCAACCCGGGACTCTTGGTACGCGGTACGCAGTATTTT. As protein: CACSNPGLLVRGTQYF.

The chain is built from TRBV6-6 and TRBJ1-5, with 9 nucleotides matching TRBD1. CDR3 length equals 16 residues. Germline assignment: CDR1 MNHNY and CDR2 SVGAGI (reference sequence). Trimming at V came to 1 base and at J to 5 bases, leaving 6 bases not matched to a gene. CDR3: CASSYFRDRVDQPQHF. The CDR3 nucleotides read TGTGCCAGCAGTTACTTCCGGGACAGGGTGGATCAGCCCCAGCATTTT.

The chain couples TRBV7-2 to TRBJ2-5; no clear D gene. The CDR3 is made up of 12 amino acids. The germline V gene has CDR1 SGHTA and CDR2 FQGNSA. Trimming shortened V by 2 bases and J by 4 bases, and 5 bases separated the two germline ends. The CDR3 spells CASSLYLETQYF. The CDR3 bases are TGTGCCAGCAGCTTATATTTAGAGACCCAGTACTTC.